This T cell receptor beta chain was retrieved from a study of beta chain features in type 1 diabetes. Since all of the isolated RNA was reverse transcribed, expressed TCRB transcripts were what got sequenced. TCRdb keeps only in-frame clones here, not all; method: immunoSEQ multiplex PCR. The table includes fewer than 500,000 clones, roughly 13% detected once. The germline V gene has CDR1 MNHEY and CDR2 SMNVEV (reference sequence). The ends were cut back, 5 bases at V and 0 bases at J, with 13 bases in the middle. CDR3 size: 15 residues. The V and J genes are TRBV27 and TRBJ2-5; no firm D call. Sequencing was done on a sample of naive CD4+ T cells from blood. This TCR came from a man aged 25 to 40 in good health. The CDR3 is CASSPLGTYQETQYF. The CDR3 DNA is TGTGCCAGCAGTCCACTCGGAACGTACCAAGAGACCCAGTACTTC.